This T cell receptor beta chain was obtained from a study of human T cells and chemical hapten exposure (dated by TCRdb to 2020 to 2022). For the study in its entirety: For sensitization, 2% DPC in acetone was applied to an approximately 2 cm by approximately 2 cm area of upper inner arm skin. Patch testing on the upper back used Finn chambers containing 0.01% DPC, with scoring done after 6 days according to International Contact Dermatitis Research Group standards. For TCR sequencing, blood came from approximately 29 alopecia patients at anywhere from one to four time points (pre-sensitization, 2, 6 and 24 weeks). Patient blood was sampled pre-sensitization (week 0) and at 2, 6 and about 24 weeks after DPC sensitization. Patients additionally received weekly therapeutic DPC doses to the scalp throughout the approximately 25-week study period. Libraries were pooled for sequencing, and per-sample TCR yields varied mainly because of small differences in library volumes within the pool. The study tracked peripheral blood TCR repertoire changes in vivo during primary and secondary sensitization to the hapten diphenylcyclopropenone (DPC) in alopecia patients. Alopecia areata with under or over 50% scalp involvement, alopecia totalis and alopecia universalis were represented in the patient cohort, which was mostly female. What the work shows at the level of the full study, not this receptor alone: After repeated subsampling, changes were observed in the strength of the expansion versus patch-test correlation and in the threshold at which the correlation became significant. Expanded TCRs formed significantly more large CDR3 similarity clusters than pre-sensitization or healthy control sets, consistent with antigen-driven responses. The number of PT1 expanded TCRs positively correlated with patch test score, significant at thresholds 8, 16 and 32 but not 4. The number of TCRs above 1 in 1000 frequency did not change with DPC sensitization; there was no evidence of global repertoire structure alterations. Alopecia, a presumed autoimmune disease, was present in all patients, so the immune response of the patients might differ from that of healthy individuals.

Libraries were built with RACE. This sample was sequenced with a NextSeq 500. Library preparation attached unique molecular identifiers to individual cDNA molecules for quantitative, reproducible TCR counting. For every blood RNA sample, sequencing covered both the TCR alpha and TCR beta chains. Turning to the authors' computational methods: Samples had a median of 95,638 TCRs, with a range from roughly 20,000 to 700,000. V, J and CDR3 annotation of the TCR reads was carried out using the Decombinator software suite. For the PS versus PT1 abundance plots, all samples were subsampled to the same number of TCRs (28,000). Expanded TCRs were defined as absent before sensitization and observed at least eight times at the 2-week time point. Using fastp trimming at Q25 and MiXCR clonotype assembly, TCRdb reanalyzed the public sequencing data and kept in-frame beta chains. Merged by CDR3 protein, the rows form single entries marked with the most common genes and DNA. TCRdb, not the original authors, processed these V and J calls. The sample table records 84,000 or so distinct CDR3 sequences; 10% of these occur just once. Less than 2.5% of the sample is in the top ten clones.

The trim is 6 bases for V and 0 bases for J, with a gap of 21 bases between the germline ends. CDR1 MNHNS and CDR2 SASEGT are derived from the germline V gene. Inclusive of the bounding cysteine and phenylalanine, the CDR3 is 19 residues long. Only the CDR3 DNA stays, 57 bases, in frame from base 1. The time point label, read with the paper, signifies: patch test 1, 2 weeks after DPC sensitization. What the treatment or condition label conveys for this sample: therapeutic diphenylcyclopropenone sensitization with weekly scalp DPC. At each patch-test visit, blood was drawn before the patch test was applied. Patients were eligible if aged 18 to 70, diagnosed with alopecia and judged suitable for DPC therapy, and pregnant patients were excluded. Total RNA was extracted from unfractionated whole blood collected in Tempus Blood RNA tubes. This clonotype was found a few times. Its antigen is unknown. No clone much larger than this one lies a single base away; base qualities are absent.

The receptor's source is a man aged 35 to 55 with alopecia areata. Some clones in this sample may be carry-over from other donors' samples. Sequenced material: whole blood, taken in connection with sensitization to the hapten diphenylcyclopropenone (DPC). The chain joins TRBV6-1 to TRBJ2-6; perhaps TRBD1 is the D gene, with 7 bases matching. The CDR3 region reads CASREEGASTSSGANVLTF. The DNA sequence follows: TGTGCCAGCAGGGAGGAGGGGGCCAGCACTAGCTCTGGGGCCAACGTCCTGACTTTC.